These 8 T cell receptor beta chains were all obtained from the same sample, sequenced in a study of blood T cell repertoires in COVID-19. Only in-frame clones appear in the TCRdb table, and some are missing; sequencing was by immunoSEQ multiplex PCR. Among 150,000 to 200,000 clones, about 91% were seen once, and the ten largest hold around 4%. Sample: peripheral blood. The receptors derive from a woman in her 30s with acute or convalescent COVID-19.

The chain recombines TRBV19 with TRBJ2-7; 7 positions agree with TRBD2. The V and J ends lost 11 bases and 3 bases, in that order; junction bases with no gene match: 10. The CDR3 is 13 amino acids. Germline values: CDR1 LNHDA, CDR2 SQIVND (reference sequence). This chain's CDR3 is CAWWEGRFYEQYF. CDR3 in DNA: TGTGCCTGGTGGGAGGGCCGATTCTACGAGCAGTACTTC.

V gene TRBV7-9 combines with J gene TRBJ1-3; 7 bases are shared with TRBD1. V lost 2 bases, J lost 0 bases, and 7 bases stayed unmatched. CDR3 length equals 17 residues. Germline CDR1 reads SEHNR; CDR2 reads FQNEAQ (reference sequence). CDR3 in amino acids: CASSLTRGASSGNTIYF. CDR3 sequence (DNA): TGTGCCAGCAGCTTAACCAGGGGGGCAAGCTCTGGAAACACCATATATTTT.

The CDR3 nucleotides are TGTGCCAGCAGCCCCAGGGAGGGGGAAAAACTGTTTTTT. Amino acids: CASSPREGEKLFF. The chain combines TRBV13 with TRBJ1-4, with D perhaps TRBD1 (5 bases). The CDR3 sequence is 13 residues long. V lost 5 bases and J lost 8, with 12 bases in between. Germline V gene data show CDR1 as PRHDT and CDR2 as FYEKMQ (reference sequence).

CDR3 protein: CATVRQGVGTQYF. CDR3 sequence (DNA): TGTGCCACAGTACGACAGGGTGTCGGGACCCAGTACTTC. The gene calls are TRBV6-5 and TRBJ2-5; TRBD1 matches 7 bases. The germline V gene has CDR1 MNHEY and CDR2 SVGAGI. The length of the CDR3 is 13 residues. The V and J ends lost 10 bases and 7 bases, in that order; junction bases with no gene match: 12.

V gene TRBV15 combines with J gene TRBJ2-3; 7 nucleotides line up with TRBD1. J lost 10 bases, V lost 2 bases, and 6 bases had no gene match. The CDR3 runs to 13 residues. CDR1 and CDR2 (germline): LNHNV, YYDKDF (reference sequence). CDR3 coding DNA: TGTGCCACCAGCAGACAATCCGGGACAGCGCAGTATTTT. Translated, it gives CATSRQSGTAQYF.

V usage is TRBV2 and J usage is TRBJ1-6; a possible D gene is TRBD1 (6 bases). V was shortened by 4 bases and J by 6 bases, with 7 bases between the two germline ends. CDR1 and CDR2 (germline): SNHLY, FYNNEI. This CDR3 is 13 amino acids long. The CDR3 loop reads CASSVGGNSPLHF. CDR3 coding DNA: TGTGCCAGCAGTGTAGGGGGTAATTCACCCCTCCACTTT.

The rearrangement uses TRBV3-1 (or the pseudogene TRBV3-2) and TRBJ1-6; D gene uncertain. Per the germline V gene, CDR1 is LGHDT and CDR2 is YNNKEL (reference sequence). The CDR3 has 13 amino acids. V lost 0 bases to trimming and J lost 8 bases, with 5 bases between them. The CDR3 bases are TGTGCCAGCAGCCAAGATTATGATTCACCCCTCCACTTT. Its protein product is CASSQDYDSPLHF.

This rearrangement joins TRBV3-1 (or the pseudogene TRBV3-2) to TRBJ2-1; 9 nucleotides agree with TRBD2. Germline V lookup: CDR1 LGHDT, CDR2 YNNKEL (reference sequence). CDR3 length: 15 residues. The ends lost 1 base at V and 8 bases at J; junction bases unmatched: 6. CDR3 loop: CASSQVAGVFDEQFF. The CDR3 DNA follows: TGTGCCAGCAGCCAAGTAGCGGGAGTATTCGATGAGCAGTTCTTC.